This TCR beta chain stems from a study of neurological immune-mediated disorders. Study-wide results and limits: TCR clonal expansion peaked in HTLV-1-associated myelopathy patients and was lowest in multiple sclerosis patients.

This clonotype was picked up many times. The antigen remains undetermined. MiXCR, run by TCRdb on the 5' RACE reads, gives a single entry per CDR3 protein. The profile shows about 26,000 distinct CDR3 sequences, 2.5% to 4% of them singletons. With V trimmed by 0 bases and J by 6 bases, 3 bases remained unmatched. The CDR3 spans 15 residues. CDR1 SGHRS and CDR2 YFSETQ come from the germline V gene. The sample taken for sequencing was PBMCs. The sequence derives from a woman under 40 with multiple sclerosis. The chain carries TRBV5-1 and TRBJ1-6; TRBD1 matches at 7 bases. The CDR3 sequence: CASSLATGSNSPLHF. In nucleotides, the CDR3 is TGCGCCAGCAGCTTGGCGACAGGGTCTAATTCACCCCTCCACTTT.